The 27 T cell receptor beta chains presented below share a single source sample, sequenced in a study of STAT3 mutations in large granular lymphocyte leukemia. Study results and limitations: In T-cell large granular lymphocyte leukemia, about half of patients showed multiple immunodominant subclonotypes.

The antigens of these receptors remain unknown. The method was immunoSEQ multiplex PCR; TCRdb's version includes in-frame clones alone and lacks a portion of them. The table lists 35,000 or so clones, roughly 88% of them singletons. What was sequenced was PBMCs. Receptors were obtained from a human donor with T large granular lymphocyte leukemia. Some clones in this sample may be carry-over from other donors' samples.

The rearrangement joins TRBV6-1 to TRBJ1-6; TRBD1 matches 9 bases. Germline CDR1 reads MNHNS; CDR2 reads SASEGT. This CDR3 has 15 residues. V lost 5 bases and J lost 6; bases outside the gene matches: 5. CDR3 protein: CASSKTGQGNSPLHF. The CDR3 coding sequence is TGTGCCAGCAGTAAAACGGGACAGGGTAATTCACCCCTCCACTTT.

This chain connects TRBV5-6 to TRBJ2-6, with D hard to call. Trimming cost V 0 bases and J 2 bases, with 0 bases left between them. Germline V lookup: CDR1 SGHDT, CDR2 YYEEEE. The CDR3 contains 13 residues. In DNA, the CDR3 is TGTGCCAGCAGCTTGGCTGGGGCCAACGTCCTGACTTTC. Protein sequence: CASSLAGANVLTF.

The chain recombines TRBV7-9 with TRBJ2-3; D is possibly TRBD1 or TRBD2 (5 bases each). Per the germline V gene, CDR1 is SEHNR and CDR2 is FQNEAQ (reference sequence). The length of the CDR3 is 19 residues. V lost 0 bases, J lost 0 bases, and 19 bases lay in between. CDR3 in DNA: TGTGCCAGCAGCTTAGCTCCGCCGGGGACGGTCCCTAGCACAGATACGCAGTATTTT. This codes for CASSLAPPGTVPSTDTQYF.

V gene TRBV25-1 combines with J gene TRBJ1-2; perhaps TRBD1 as D (6 bases). The CDR3 totals 13 residues. The germline gives CDR1 MGHDK, CDR2 SYGVNS. The V end lost 4 bases, the J end lost 4 bases, and 10 bases lay between the germline ends. The CDR3 coding sequence is TGTGCCAGCAGTGTTGCAGGGGCCTATGGCTACACCTTC. Its protein product is CASSVAGAYGYTF.

The CDR3 nucleotides read TGCAGCGTTGGGGGGCAAGGGGAAAAACTGTTTTTT. As protein: CSVGGQGEKLFF. J is TRBJ1-4 and V is TRBV29-1; D is possibly TRBD1 (6 bases). V was cut by 4 bases and J by 8 bases, with 11 bases left in between. The CDR3 covers 12 residues. From germline, CDR1 is SQVTM and CDR2 ANQGSEA.

The chain couples TRBV5-1 to TRBJ1-6; TRBD1 matches 10 bases. CDR1 and CDR2 (germline): SGHRS, YFSETQ. CDR3 length: 15 amino acids. V was clipped by 3 bases and J by 14 bases; unmatched bases: 11. The CDR3 reads CASSSVPGQGSTLHF. The CDR3 DNA reads as TGCGCCAGCAGCTCAGTCCCGGGACAGGGGTCCACCCTCCACTTT.

This chain joins TRBV6-6 and TRBJ1-5; no definite D call. The V end lost 6 bases, the J end lost 0 bases, and 9 bases lay between the germline ends. Per germline, CDR1 MNHNY and CDR2 SVGAGI (reference sequence). CDR3 length equals 14 residues. In DNA, the CDR3 is TGTGCCAGCAGGCATGGGGTTAGCAATCAGCCCCAGCATTTT. It yields the protein CASRHGVSNQPQHF.

This clone was detected a few times. The V gene is TRBV5-1, the J gene TRBJ1-1, with D unresolved. The length of the CDR3 is 13 residues. Germline V gives CDR1 SGHRS, CDR2 YFSETQ. V shed 0 bases and J shed 4 bases, with 7 bases lying between them. The CDR3 loop reads CASSLEEGTEAFF. CDR3 in DNA: TGCGCCAGCAGCTTGGAAGAGGGCACTGAAGCTTTCTTT.

V and J are TRBV5-8 and TRBJ2-3; D remains ambiguous. Germline CDR1 reads SGHTS; CDR2 reads YDEGEE. Trimming cost V 4 bases and J 5 bases, with 11 bases left between them. This CDR3 is 13 amino acids long. CDR3 in DNA: TGTGCCAGCAGCCTGTCCTGGAGAGATACGCAGTATTTT. Amino acid sequence: CASSLSWRDTQYF.

This chain connects TRBV6-5 to TRBJ1-1; the match to TRBD1 covers 7 bases. CDR1 is MNHEY, CDR2 SVGAGI, per germline. J was trimmed by 5 bases and V by 4 bases; bases with no gene match: 4. This CDR3 has 13 residues. CDR3 nucleotides: TGTGCCAGCAGTTGGCAACAGGGGACTGAAGCTTTCTTT. Its protein is CASSWQQGTEAFF.

J is TRBJ1-5 and V is TRBV7-2, with D perhaps TRBD1 (5 bases). V was clipped by 5 bases and J by 1 base, with 15 bases between them. The CDR3 sequence is 16 residues long. Germline lookup yields CDR1 SGHTA and CDR2 FQGNSA. CDR3 protein: CASSRRPGGSNQPQHF. The CDR3 bases are TGTGCCAGCAGCCGCCGCCCCGGGGGAAGCAATCAGCCCCAGCATTTT.

V usage is TRBV7-8 and J usage is TRBJ1-6; the D gene is possibly TRBD1 (6 bases). The V gene lost 3 bases and the J gene lost 10 bases, with 10 bases spanning the gap. CDR3 length equals 13 residues. Germline CDR1 SGHVS, CDR2 FQNEAQ. The CDR3 spells CASSLGQASPLHF. The DNA for the CDR3 is TGTGCCAGCAGCTTGGGACAAGCCTCACCCCTCCACTTT.

This chain connects TRBV28 to TRBJ1-2; TRBD1 agrees at 9 bases. V was clipped by 7 bases and J by 5 bases; unmatched bases: 8. CDR3 length equals 14 residues. From germline, CDR1 is MDHEN and CDR2 SYDVKM. The CDR3 here is CASKLQGAGYGYTF. The DNA for the CDR3 is TGTGCCAGCAAGCTACAGGGGGCGGGGTATGGCTACACCTTC.

The rearrangement joins TRBV4-3 to TRBJ2-3, with TRBD1 matching 9 bases. The CDR3 runs 15 residues. V gave up 4 bases and J gave up 3 bases; unmatched junction bases: 5. Germline V CDR1 and CDR2: LGHNA, YSLEER. CDR3 DNA sequence: TGCGCCAGCAGCCGCTCGGGACAGGGAACAGATACGCAGTATTTT. Amino acids: CASSRSGQGTDTQYF.

The chain couples TRBV15 to TRBJ2-7; D possibly corresponds to TRBD1 (5 bases). Germline V lookup: CDR1 LNHNV, CDR2 YYDKDF (reference sequence). The CDR3 runs to 15 residues. With 0 bases removed from V and 2 bases from J, the gap between germline ends came to 11 bases. CDR3 loop: CATSRDLQEPYEQYF. The DNA of the CDR3 is TGTGCCACCAGCAGAGATCTACAGGAACCCTACGAGCAGTACTTC.

The V gene is TRBV5-8, the J gene TRBJ2-7; D perhaps matches TRBD2 (5 bases). This CDR3 has 14 amino acids. Germline loops: CDR1 SGHTS, CDR2 YDEGEE. Trimming cost V 0 bases and J 7 bases, with 14 bases left between them. Here the CDR3 reads CASSLGGQPREQYV. CDR3 coding DNA: TGTGCCAGCAGCTTGGGCGGGCAGCCGAGGGAGCAGTACGTC.

The gene calls are TRBV18 and TRBJ2-7, with D hard to call. CDR1 and CDR2 from the germline V gene are KGHSH and LQKENI. V was shortened by 3 bases and J by 6 bases, with 9 bases between the two germline ends. The CDR3 sequence is 12 residues long. The chain's CDR3 is CASSPSAPEQYF. The CDR3 nucleotides are TGTGCCAGCTCACCTTCCGCGCCCGAGCAGTACTTC.

The chain couples TRBV4-1 to TRBJ1-2; D is unresolved. Trimming shortened V by 0 bases and J by 4 bases, and 15 bases separated the two germline ends. Germline V gene data show CDR1 as MGHRA and CDR2 as YSYEKL. The CDR3 consists of 16 residues. This chain's CDR3 is CASSQDPGGFSYGYTF. The CDR3 DNA follows: TGCGCCAGCAGCCAAGATCCTGGCGGTTTTAGCTATGGCTACACCTTC.

The chain combines TRBV5-5 with TRBJ1-6, with D maybe TRBD1 (5 bases). V lost 0 bases to trimming and J lost 3 bases, with 10 bases between them. CDR3 length equals 16 residues. Per the germline V gene, CDR1 is SGHKS and CDR2 is YYEKEE (reference sequence). DNA of the CDR3: TGTGCCAGCAGCTTGGAGGGGAGGAACTATAATTCACCCCTCCACTTT. Residues: CASSLEGRNYNSPLHF.

The chain has TRBV10-1 and TRBJ1-5; D uncertain. Germline loops: CDR1 WNHNN, CDR2 SYGVQD (reference sequence). The ends were cut back, 7 bases at V and 6 bases at J, with 7 bases in the middle. The CDR3 contains 11 residues. The CDR3 region is CASNSTQPQHF. In DNA form, the CDR3 reads TGCGCCAGCAACTCCACTCAGCCCCAGCATTTT.

The V gene is TRBV5-4, the J gene TRBJ2-1, with 14 bases aligning to TRBD2. Germline assignment: CDR1 SGHNT and CDR2 YYREEE (reference sequence). Unmatched junction bases numbered 4, after V lost 4 bases and J lost 7 bases. The CDR3 is 15 residues long. CDR3 bases: TGTGCCAGCAGCAGACTAGCGGGGGGGCTTAATGAGCAGTTCTTC. Translation: CASSRLAGGLNEQFF.

The chain recombines TRBV19 with TRBJ2-5, with D possibly being TRBD1 (5 bases). The germline V gene has CDR1 LNHDA and CDR2 SQIVND (reference sequence). The V end lost 5 bases, the J end lost 2 bases, and 15 bases lay between the germline ends. This CDR3 is 15 amino acids long. The CDR3 spells CASSLRTSRQETQYF. CDR3 nucleotide sequence: TGTGCCAGTAGTCTACGGACATCGAGGCAAGAGACCCAGTACTTC.

The J gene is TRBJ1-5, the V gene TRBV28, with a tentative D call TRBD1 (6 bases). CDR3 length: 14 residues. The germline gives CDR1 MDHEN, CDR2 SYDVKM. V shed 10 bases and J shed 3 bases, with 16 bases lying between them. The CDR3 loop is CAINRQADNQPQHF. In nucleotides, the CDR3 is TGTGCCATCAACCGACAGGCAGACAATCAGCCCCAGCATTTT.

The V and J genes are TRBV19 and TRBJ1-1, with D perhaps TRBD1 (5 bases). The CDR3 has 13 amino acids. Trimming shortened V by 8 bases and J by 4 bases, and 14 bases separated the two germline ends. Germline V gene lookup returns CDR1 LNHDA and CDR2 SQIVND (reference sequence). For the CDR3, the DNA is TGTGCCAGTGGACACGGGGGTGCCACTGAAGCTTTCTTT. It yields the protein CASGHGGATEAFF.

The V and J genes are TRBV28 and TRBJ1-3; D gene unclear. The germline V and J ends were trimmed by 1 base and 0 bases, with 7 bases remaining between them. This CDR3 spans 15 amino acids. Germline V gene lookup returns CDR1 MDHEN and CDR2 SYDVKM. The CDR3 nucleotides read TGTGCCAGCAGTTTATACCGGAGCTCTGGAAACACCATATATTTT. Its translation is CASSLYRSSGNTIYF.

This clone has only one observation. CDR3 in DNA: TGCGCCAGCAGCTTGGCGGACGCCCGTTCTGGGGAGCTGTTTTTT. It translates to CASSLADARSGELFF. The chain carries TRBV5-1 and TRBJ2-2; D gene ambiguous. Germline CDR1 reads SGHRS; CDR2 reads YFSETQ. CDR3 length: 15 residues. V was cut by 0 bases and J by 8 bases, with 14 bases left in between.

The chain has TRBV5-4 and TRBJ1-3, with D possibly being TRBD1 (6 bases). Trimming left V 3 bases short and J 3 bases short, with 10 bases between. CDR1 and CDR2 from the germline V gene are SGHNT and YYREEE (reference sequence). The CDR3 extends over 14 amino acids. CDR3 sequence reads: CASSSGQIGNTIYF. The CDR3 DNA reads TGTGCCAGCAGCTCCGGACAGATTGGAAACACCATATATTTT. The entire variable domain, with the rest obtained from reference TRBV5-4 and TRBJ1-3, is as follows: ETGVTQSPTHLIKTRGQQVTLRCSSQSGHNTVSWYQQALGQGPQFIFQYYREEENGRGNFPPRFSGLQFPNYSSELNVNALELDDSALYLCASSSGQIGNTIYFGEGSWLTVV.